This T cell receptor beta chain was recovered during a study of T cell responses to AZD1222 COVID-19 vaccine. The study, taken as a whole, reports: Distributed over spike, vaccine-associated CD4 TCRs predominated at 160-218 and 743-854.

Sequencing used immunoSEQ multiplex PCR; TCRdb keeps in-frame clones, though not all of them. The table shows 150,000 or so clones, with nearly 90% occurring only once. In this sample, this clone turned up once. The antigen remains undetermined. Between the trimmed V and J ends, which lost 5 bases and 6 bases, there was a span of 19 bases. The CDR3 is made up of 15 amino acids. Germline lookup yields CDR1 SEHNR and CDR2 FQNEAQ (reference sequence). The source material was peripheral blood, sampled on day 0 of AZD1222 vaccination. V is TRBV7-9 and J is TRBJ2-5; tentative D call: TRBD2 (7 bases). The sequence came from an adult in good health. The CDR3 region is CASSPPRGGGKTQYF. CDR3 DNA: TGTGCCAGCAGCCCGCCGAGGGGGGGTGGGAAGACCCAGTACTTC. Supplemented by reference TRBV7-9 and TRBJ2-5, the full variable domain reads DTGVSQNPRHKITKRGQNVTFRCDPISEHNRLYWYRQTLGQGPEFLTYFQNEAQLEKSRLLSDRFSAERPKGSFSTLEIQRTEQGDSAMYLCASSPPRGGGKTQYFGPGTRLLVL.